This T cell receptor beta chain was found in a study of blood T cell repertoires in COVID-19. Here immunoSEQ multiplex PCR was the method, and the copy in TCRdb shows in-frame clones only, minus some. Among about 170,000 clones listed, 80% to 90% were seen once. V was trimmed by 10 bases and J by 1 base, leaving 12 bases between them. CDR3 length equals 13 residues. In germline, CDR1 is KGHDR, CDR2 SFDVKD. The chain couples TRBV24-1 to TRBJ1-1; no definite D call. This TCR derives from a woman of 80 years or more with acute or convalescent COVID-19. Input material: peripheral blood. The CDR3 here is CATHQRGNTEAFF. The CDR3 region has the DNA TGTGCCACACATCAACGGGGGAACACTGAAGCTTTCTTT.